This T cell receptor beta chain was sequenced for a study of blood T cells in healthy people across ages. Using a J-beta primer mix together with a sample-barcoded 5' primer, a second PCR was run for about 7 to 12 cycles. Each cDNA molecule, via a template-switch adaptor with 12 random nucleotides, was tagged. Each CDR3 protein is one row after TCRdb ran MiXCR on the 5' RACE reads. The top ten hold about two fifths of the sample, which has 700,000 to 900,000 distinct CDR3 sequences, approximately 55% seen once. V lost 4 bases to trimming and J lost 10 bases; unmatched junction nucleotides: 15. The CDR3 loop spans 15 amino acids. Germline V lookup: CDR1 SEHNR, CDR2 FQNEAQ (reference sequence).

V and J are TRBV7-9 and TRBJ2-7; 8 positions agree with TRBD1. The TCR comes from a man at least 80 years old in good health. Sequenced material: blood. The CDR3 spells CASSSDRAPGAIQYF. The CDR3 DNA is TGTGCCAGCAGCTCGGACAGGGCCCCCGGGGCGATCCAGTACTTC.